Below, 30 T cell receptor beta chains from the same sample are listed, as sequenced in a study of T-cell memory formation after mild COVID-19. MiXCR, applied by TCRdb to the 5' RACE reads, yields one record per CDR3 protein. The data contain about 340,000 distinct CDR3 sequences, about an eighth of them singletons. Sequencing was performed on PBMCs or a T cell subset sorted from them (not recorded which). The receptors here all came from a man aged 18 to 29 who had mild COVID-19 (a few samples of this study predate the infection). Cell type and time point are not known.

The chain uses TRBV6-5 and TRBJ2-7, with 8 bases lining up with TRBD1. Unmatched junction bases numbered 4, after V lost 5 bases and J lost 1 base. Germline V CDR1 and CDR2: MNHEY, SVGAGI. CDR3 length: 14 residues. The CDR3 is CASSLRQGSYEQYF. CDR3 DNA: TGTGCCAGCAGTCTCCGACAGGGGTCCTACGAGCAGTACTTC.

There are a few counts of this clonotype. The V and J genes are TRBV7-6 and TRBJ2-1, with 13 nucleotides matching TRBD2. After removal of 4 bases from V and 6 bases from J, the junction contained 9 bases not matched to a gene. Germline CDR1 and CDR2: SGHVS and FNYEAQ. CDR3 length: 17 residues. The CDR3 spells CASSSPWTSGGVNEQFF. The CDR3 nucleotides are TGTGCCAGCAGCTCCCCTTGGACTAGCGGGGGTGTCAATGAGCAGTTCTTC.

The chain links TRBV12-3 or TRBV12-4 to TRBJ1-2; possibly TRBD1 for D (5 bases). There are 14 residues in the CDR3. V gave up 1 base and J gave up 0 bases, with 6 bases separating them. The CDR3 here is CASSLGTSNYGYTF. The CDR3 DNA sequence: TGTGCCAGCAGTTTAGGGACATCTAACTATGGCTACACCTTC.

In its sample, this clonotype was seen many times. The chain carries TRBV4-1 and TRBJ2-1, with D possibly called TRBD1 or TRBD2 (5 bases each). The CDR3 is 16 residues long. The germline gives CDR1 MGHRA, CDR2 YSYEKL. The V end was cut by 4 bases, the J end by 2 bases, with 15 bases between. This CDR3 reads CASSLRDRGAYNEQFF. As DNA, the CDR3 is TGCGCCAGCAGCCTTCGCGACAGAGGGGCCTACAATGAGCAGTTCTTC.

V is TRBV6-5 and J is TRBJ2-3; possibly TRBD2 for D (5 bases). This CDR3 has 14 amino acids. V lost 2 bases to trimming and J lost 4 bases, with 10 bases between them. The V gene's germline CDR1 is MNHEY and CDR2 SVGAGI. The CDR3 sequence is CASSYAGVADTQYF. The DNA for the CDR3 is TGTGCCAGCAGTTACGCCGGGGTCGCAGATACGCAGTATTTT.

The chain has TRBV4-1 and TRBJ2-7; D is unclear. V was clipped by 0 bases and J by 5 bases, with 11 bases between them. Germline V gene data show CDR1 as MGHRA and CDR2 as YSYEKL. The CDR3 length is 14 residues. As DNA, the CDR3 is TGCGCCAGCAGCCAAGAAGAAGGATGGGACGAGCAGTACTTC. It codes for CASSQEEGWDEQYF.

This clonotype was seen more than once but under ten times. V is TRBV27 and J is TRBJ2-5; maybe TRBD2 (6 bases). Trimming took off 4 bases at V and 8 bases at J, with 17 bases between the two ends. Germline V CDR1 and CDR2: MNHEY, SMNVEV (reference sequence). This CDR3 region has 14 residues. In nucleotides, the CDR3 is TGTGCCAGCAGTTCCCACGGGGGAGAGTCCACCCAGTACTTC. This codes for CASSSHGGESTQYF.

There are a few counts of this clonotype. The rearrangement joins TRBV6-5 to TRBJ1-1; the D is unclear. Germline V CDR1 and CDR2: MNHEY, SVGAGI. CDR3 length: 14 residues. The V end lost 1 base, the J end lost 2 bases, and 8 bases lay between the germline ends. The DNA for the CDR3 is TGTGCCAGCAGTTACTATGAGGGAAACACTGAAGCTTTCTTT. Protein product: CASSYYEGNTEAFF.

This clonotype appeared many times. The chain has TRBV11-2 and TRBJ2-5, with D perhaps TRBD2 (6 bases). Germline V gene sequence: CDR1 SGHAT, CDR2 FQNNGV. V lost 8 bases and J 0 bases, leaving 7 bases between the germline ends. The length of the CDR3 is 12 residues. The chain's CDR3 is CASRGYQETQYF. In DNA, the CDR3 is TGTGCCAGCCGGGGGTACCAAGAGACCCAGTACTTC.

The chain has TRBV29-1 and TRBJ2-2, with TRBD2 matching 11 bases. This CDR3 is built from 14 residues. Germline assignment: CDR1 SQVTM and CDR2 ANQGSEA. J was trimmed by 3 bases and V by 4 bases; bases with no gene match: 1. The CDR3 reads CSVVSGGDTGELFF. The CDR3 nucleotides are TGCAGCGTTGTTAGCGGGGGGGACACCGGGGAGCTGTTTTTT.

In its sample, this clonotype was seen many times. V is TRBV5-1 and J is TRBJ1-6; a weak D match, TRBD1 (6 bases). In germline, CDR1 is SGHRS, CDR2 YFSETQ. The V end lost 3 bases, the J end lost 8 bases, and 12 bases lay between the germline ends. CDR3 length: 14 residues. Here the CDR3 reads CASSSRQADSPLHF. The DNA of the CDR3 is TGCGCCAGCAGCTCTCGACAGGCGGATTCACCCCTCCACTTT. Combining the CDR3 with reference TRBV5-1 and TRBJ1-6 gives the whole variable domain KAGVTQTPRYLIKTRGQQVTLSCSPISGHRSVSWYQQTPGQGLQFLFEYFSETQRNKGNFPGRFSGRQFSNSRSEMNVSTLELGDSALYLCASSSRQADSPLHFGNGTRLTVT.

The chain employs TRBV11-2 and TRBJ2-3; 12 bases are shared with TRBD2. Germline V lookup: CDR1 SGHAT, CDR2 FQNNGV. Losses at the gene ends were 1 base for V and 4 bases for J; bases not matched to a gene: 6. This CDR3 region has 17 residues. The CDR3 DNA reads TGTGCCAGCAGCTTAGTCCTAGCGGGGGGGGAAGCAGATACGCAGTATTTT. This sequence encodes CASSLVLAGGEADTQYF.

This clonotype appeared a few times. The chain is built from TRBV4-3 and TRBJ1-5; D remains ambiguous. Germline CDR1 and CDR2: LGHNA and YSLEER. The V end was cut by 0 bases, the J end by 6 bases, with 15 bases between. The CDR3 extends over 16 amino acids. The CDR3 is CASSQDLGRYSQPQHF. CDR3 in DNA: TGCGCCAGCAGCCAAGATCTTGGCAGGTATAGTCAGCCCCAGCATTTT.

The J gene is TRBJ1-6, the V gene TRBV20-1; the D gene is possibly TRBD1 (5 bases). V gave up 0 bases and J gave up 10 bases, with 16 bases separating them. Germline CDR1 and CDR2: DFQATT and SNEGSKA (reference sequence). This CDR3 spans 15 amino acids. DNA for the CDR3: TGCAGTGCTAGAGATCGGGGGTTTGGGGGATCACCCCTCCACTTT. It codes for CSARDRGFGGSPLHF.

This clonotype has a handful of counts. The chain employs TRBV7-9 and TRBJ2-5; 11 bases fit TRBD1. Germline CDR1 is SEHNR and CDR2 is FQNEAQ (reference sequence). J gave up 5 bases and V 2 bases, and 16 bases lay outside the gene matches. The CDR3 sequence is 19 residues long. The CDR3 sequence: CASSLRHPRTGGKGETQYF. CDR3 DNA: TGTGCCAGCAGCTTAAGGCACCCTCGGACAGGGGGCAAAGGGGAGACCCAGTACTTC.

The chain links TRBV7-2 to TRBJ1-1; TRBD1 matches at 9 bases. There are 15 residues in the CDR3. The junction had 6 bases not matched to a gene; V was cut back by 2 bases and J by 5 bases. Germline CDR1 SGHTA, CDR2 FQGNSA. The CDR3 loop reads CASSLPGQGWTEAFF. CDR3 nucleotides: TGTGCCAGCAGCTTACCCGGACAGGGGTGGACTGAAGCTTTCTTT.

This clonotype was counted many times. The rearrangement joins TRBV30 to TRBJ1-1; D perhaps matches TRBD1 (5 bases). Germline lookup yields CDR1 GTSNPN and CDR2 SVGIG (reference sequence). The CDR3 covers 13 residues. The V end lost 0 bases, the J end lost 11 bases, and 16 bases lay between the germline ends. The CDR3 protein is CAWSVQGSPRAFF. The CDR3 coding sequence is TGTGCCTGGAGTGTCCAGGGTTCCCCCCGGGCTTTCTTT.

The chain couples TRBV2 to TRBJ2-5; no clear D. V was shortened by 2 bases and J by 3 bases, with 13 bases between the two germline ends. Looked up from germline, CDR1 is SNHLY and CDR2 is FYNNEI. The CDR3 extends over 15 amino acids. In DNA form, the CDR3 reads TGTGCCAGCAGTGAAAGCTTTTCCATTAAAGAGACCCAGTACTTC. Protein product: CASSESFSIKETQYF. The variable domain in full, with the rest retrieved from reference TRBV2 and TRBJ2-5, is EPEVTQTPSHQVTQMGQEVILRCVPISNHLYFYWYRQILGQKVEFLVSFYNNEISEKSEIFDDQFSVERPDGSNFTLKIRSTKLEDSAMYFCASSESFSIKETQYFGPGTRLLVL.

This clonotype came up a few times. V and J are TRBV4-1 and TRBJ1-2; TRBD1 is a possible D gene (5 bases). V was pared by 4 bases and J by 8 bases, with 8 bases between. The CDR3 loop spans 11 amino acids. The germline CDR1 and CDR2 sequences are MGHRA and YSYEKL. The CDR3 spells CASSRGVGYTF. The CDR3 nucleotides are TGCGCCAGCAGCCGGGGCGTCGGCTACACCTTC.

This clonotype has only a few counts. This sequence joins TRBV7-2 and TRBJ2-3; possibly TRBD2 for D (6 bases). V was pared by 6 bases and J by 5 bases, with 18 bases between. This CDR3 has 15 residues. Germline values: CDR1 SGHTA, CDR2 FQGNSA. DNA of the CDR3: TGTGCCAGCAGACGCGCAGGGACTGCCAGAGATACGCAGTATTTT. This encodes CASRRAGTARDTQYF.

This clonotype appeared a few times. This chain connects TRBV20-1 to TRBJ2-7; no clear D gene. Trimming cost V 3 bases and J 3 bases, with 12 bases left between them. The CDR3 totals 13 residues. Germline loops: CDR1 DFQATT, CDR2 SNEGSKA (reference sequence). The CDR3 sequence: CSARPSGLYEQYF. The DNA of the CDR3 is TGCAGTGCTAGGCCTTCGGGCCTCTACGAGCAGTACTTC.

This clonotype was observed at least ten times. The chain carries TRBV4-3 and TRBJ1-5; no reliable D call. This CDR3 contains 15 residues. Trimming left V 0 bases short and J 1 base short, with 7 bases between. Germline V gene lookup returns CDR1 LGHNA and CDR2 YSLEER. The DNA of the CDR3 is TGCGCCAGCAGCCAAGAGGGTCTGAGCAATCAGCCCCAGCATTTT. Residues: CASSQEGLSNQPQHF.

The chain couples TRBV5-6 to TRBJ1-2; TRBD1 aligns across 9 bases. V gave up 4 bases and J gave up 8 bases; unmatched junction bases: 6. CDR1 and CDR2 from the germline V gene are SGHDT and YYEEEE. The CDR3 has 13 residues. The CDR3 spells CASSPTGGWGYTF. The CDR3 nucleotides read TGTGCCAGCAGCCCTACAGGGGGCTGGGGCTACACCTTC.

This clonotype has more than one count but fewer than ten. The rearrangement uses TRBV5-1 and TRBJ1-4; the D gene is possibly TRBD1 (5 bases). The CDR3 extends over 15 amino acids. Germline V gene data show CDR1 as SGHRS and CDR2 as YFSETQ. V was trimmed by 3 bases and J by 0 bases, leaving 9 bases between them. Here the CDR3 reads CASSSAGSTNEKLFF. For the CDR3, the DNA is TGCGCCAGCAGCTCTGCAGGGTCAACTAATGAAAAACTGTTTTTT.

This clonotype was seen a few times. V gene TRBV5-1 combines with J gene TRBJ1-2; weak D call: TRBD1 (5 bases). Germline V gene sequence: CDR1 SGHRS, CDR2 YFSETQ. The V end lost 2 bases, the J end lost 4 bases, and 18 bases lay between the germline ends. CDR3 length: 16 amino acids. This CDR3 is CASSLNPGPDGYGYTF. CDR3 sequence (DNA): TGCGCCAGCAGCTTAAATCCGGGACCGGACGGCTATGGCTACACCTTC.

This clonotype was counted many times. CDR3: CASSSLGVGVAYNEQFF. CDR3 nucleotide sequence: TGTGCCAGCAGCTCCCTGGGGGTCGGGGTAGCCTACAATGAGCAGTTCTTC. The chain employs TRBV7-2 and TRBJ2-1; D is perhaps TRBD1 or TRBD2 (5 bases each). V dropped 4 bases and J dropped 2 bases, with 18 bases sitting between them. Germline V gene data show CDR1 as SGHTA and CDR2 as FQGNSA. The CDR3 length is 17 residues.

This chain links TRBV12-3 or TRBV12-4 with TRBJ1-3; D is unresolved. CDR3 length equals 14 residues. Trimming cost V 1 base and J 1 base, with 5 bases left between them. CDR3 nucleotides: TGTGCCAGCAGTTTAGTGGCTTCTGGAAACACCATATATTTT. Translated: CASSLVASGNTIYF.

V usage is TRBV4-1 and J usage is TRBJ1-2, with 7 nucleotides matching TRBD1. CDR1 is MGHRA and CDR2 is YSYEKL in the germline V gene. The CDR3 extends over 12 amino acids. The CDR3 region is CAGGGSRYGYTF. As DNA, the CDR3 is TGCGCTGGAGGGGGCTCGCGTTATGGCTACACCTTC.

The sample holds a few counts of this clonotype. The V call is TRBV4-3, the J call TRBJ1-1; TRBD1 aligns across 7 bases. The germline gives CDR1 LGHNA, CDR2 YSLEER. The CDR3 spans 15 residues. With V trimmed by 3 bases and J by 3 bases, 7 bases remained unmatched. In DNA form, the CDR3 reads TGCGCCAGCAGCCACTTCGACAGGGTTTACACTGAAGCTTTCTTT. It encodes CASSHFDRVYTEAFF.

This clonotype was counted only a few times. V and J are TRBV4-1 and TRBJ1-4; TRBD1 matches 7 bases. The length of the CDR3 is 16 residues. V shed 5 bases, J shed 5 bases, and the junction held 11 bases outside the gene matches. The V gene's germline CDR1 is MGHRA and CDR2 YSYEKL. The DNA for the CDR3 is TGCGCCAGCAGCAACCCTACCGGGACAGAGAATGAAAAACTGTTTTTT. Encoded protein: CASSNPTGTENEKLFF.